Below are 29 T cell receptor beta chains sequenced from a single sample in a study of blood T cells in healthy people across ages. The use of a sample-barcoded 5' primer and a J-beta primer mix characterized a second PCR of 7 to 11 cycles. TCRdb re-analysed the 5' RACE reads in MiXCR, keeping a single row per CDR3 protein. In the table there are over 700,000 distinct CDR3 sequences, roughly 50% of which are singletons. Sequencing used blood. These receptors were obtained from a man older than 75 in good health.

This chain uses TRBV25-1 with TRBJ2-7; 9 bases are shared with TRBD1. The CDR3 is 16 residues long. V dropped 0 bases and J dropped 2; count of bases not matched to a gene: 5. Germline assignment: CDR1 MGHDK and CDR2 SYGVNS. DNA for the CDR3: TGTGCCAGCAGTGAATATGGGGACAGGGCGGCCTACGAGCAGTACTTC. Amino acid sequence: CASSEYGDRAAYEQYF.

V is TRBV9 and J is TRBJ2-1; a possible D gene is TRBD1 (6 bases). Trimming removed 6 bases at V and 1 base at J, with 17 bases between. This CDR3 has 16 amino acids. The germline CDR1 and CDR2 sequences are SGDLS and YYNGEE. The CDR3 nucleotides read TGTGCCAGCAACGTCCAGGGGCAGGGATCCTACAATGAGCAGTTCTTC. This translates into CASNVQGQGSYNEQFF.

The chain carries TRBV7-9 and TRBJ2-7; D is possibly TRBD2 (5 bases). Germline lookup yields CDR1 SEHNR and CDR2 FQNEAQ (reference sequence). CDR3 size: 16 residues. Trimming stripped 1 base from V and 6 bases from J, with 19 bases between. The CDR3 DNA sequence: TGTGCCAGCAGCTTAGGGTCTAGCCCCTCATCCGGCGAGCAGTACTTC. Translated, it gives CASSLGSSPSSGEQYF. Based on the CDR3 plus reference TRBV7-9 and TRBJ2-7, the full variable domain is DTGVSQNPRHKITKRGQNVTFRCDPISEHNRLYWYRQTLGQGPEFLTYFQNEAQLEKSRLLSDRFSAERPKGSFSTLEIQRTEQGDSAMYLCASSLGSSPSSGEQYFGPGTRLTVT.

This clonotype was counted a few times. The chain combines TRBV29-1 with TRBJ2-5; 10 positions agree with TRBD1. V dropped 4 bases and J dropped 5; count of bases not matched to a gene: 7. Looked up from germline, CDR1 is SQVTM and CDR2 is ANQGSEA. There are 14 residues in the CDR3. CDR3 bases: TGCAGCGTTGCCGGGACAGGGGTTATGGAGACCCAGTACTTC. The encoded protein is CSVAGTGVMETQYF.

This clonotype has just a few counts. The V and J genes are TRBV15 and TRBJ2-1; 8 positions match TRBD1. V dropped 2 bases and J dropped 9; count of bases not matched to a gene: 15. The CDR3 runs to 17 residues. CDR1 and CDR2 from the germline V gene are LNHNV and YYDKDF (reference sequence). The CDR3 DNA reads TGTGCCACCAGCAGAAACGTAGGACGGGACAGGTGGAGTGAGCAGTTCTTC. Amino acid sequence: CATSRNVGRDRWSEQFF.

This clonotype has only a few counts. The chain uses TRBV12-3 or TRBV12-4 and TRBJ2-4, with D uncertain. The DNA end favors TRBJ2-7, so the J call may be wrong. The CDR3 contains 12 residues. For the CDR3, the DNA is TGTGCCAGCAGTAATACTAACTACGAGCAGTACTTC. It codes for CASSNTNYEQYF.

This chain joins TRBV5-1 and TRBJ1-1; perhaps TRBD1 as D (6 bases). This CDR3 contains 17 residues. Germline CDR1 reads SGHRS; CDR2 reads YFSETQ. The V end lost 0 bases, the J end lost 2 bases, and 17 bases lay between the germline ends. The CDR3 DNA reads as TGCGCCAGCAGCTTGGACAGGGCCCGGAGACTAAACACTGAAGCTTTCTTT. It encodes CASSLDRARRLNTEAFF. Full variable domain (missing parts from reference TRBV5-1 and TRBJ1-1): KAGVTQTPRYLIKTRGQQVTLSCSPISGHRSVSWYQQTPGQGLQFLFEYFSETQRNKGNFPGRFSGRQFSNSRSEMNVSTLELGDSALYLCASSLDRARRLNTEAFFGQGTRLTVV.

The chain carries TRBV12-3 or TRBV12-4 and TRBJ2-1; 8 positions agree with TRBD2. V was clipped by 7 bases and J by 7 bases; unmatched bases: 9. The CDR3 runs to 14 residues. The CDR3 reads CASIPLGGANEQFF. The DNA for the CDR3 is TGTGCCAGCATCCCCCTCGGGGGGGCGAATGAGCAGTTCTTC.

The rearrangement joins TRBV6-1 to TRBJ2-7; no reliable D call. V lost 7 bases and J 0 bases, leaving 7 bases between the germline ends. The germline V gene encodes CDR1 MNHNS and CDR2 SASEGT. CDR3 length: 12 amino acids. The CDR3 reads CASTRSSYEQYF. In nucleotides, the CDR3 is TGTGCCAGCACTCGGAGCTCCTACGAGCAGTACTTC.

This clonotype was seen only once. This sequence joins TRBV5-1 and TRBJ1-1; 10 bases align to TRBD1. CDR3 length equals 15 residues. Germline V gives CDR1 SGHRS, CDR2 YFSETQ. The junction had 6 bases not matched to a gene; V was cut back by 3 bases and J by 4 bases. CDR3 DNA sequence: TGCGCCAGCAGCTCGACAGGGGGCGCGGGCACTGAAGCTTTCTTT. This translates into CASSSTGGAGTEAFF.

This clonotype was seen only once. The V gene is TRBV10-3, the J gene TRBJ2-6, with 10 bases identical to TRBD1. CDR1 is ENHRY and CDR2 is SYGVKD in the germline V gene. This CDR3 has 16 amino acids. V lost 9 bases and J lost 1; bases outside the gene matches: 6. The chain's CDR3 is CAMAWDRGSGANVLTF. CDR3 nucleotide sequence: TGTGCCATGGCCTGGGACAGGGGTTCTGGGGCCAACGTCCTGACTTTC.

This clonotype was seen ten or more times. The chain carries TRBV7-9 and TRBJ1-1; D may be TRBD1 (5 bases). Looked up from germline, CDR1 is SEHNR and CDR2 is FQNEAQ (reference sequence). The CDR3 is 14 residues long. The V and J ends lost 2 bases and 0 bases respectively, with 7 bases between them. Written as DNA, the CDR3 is TGTGCCAGCAGCTTACAGGGTATGAACACTGAAGCTTTCTTT. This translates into CASSLQGMNTEAFF.

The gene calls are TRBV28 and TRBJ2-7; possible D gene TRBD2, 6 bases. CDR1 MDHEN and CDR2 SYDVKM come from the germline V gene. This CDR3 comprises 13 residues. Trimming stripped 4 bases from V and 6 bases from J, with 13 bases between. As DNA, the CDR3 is TGTGCCAGCAGTTACCCCGGAGGGCGCGAGCAGTACTTC. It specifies CASSYPGGREQYF.

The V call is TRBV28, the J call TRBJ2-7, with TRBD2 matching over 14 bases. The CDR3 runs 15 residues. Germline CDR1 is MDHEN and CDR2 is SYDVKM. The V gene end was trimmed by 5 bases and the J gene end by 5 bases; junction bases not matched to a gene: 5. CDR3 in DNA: TGTGCCAGCAGTCCGCTGACTAGCGGGAGGGACGAGCAGTACTTC. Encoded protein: CASSPLTSGRDEQYF.

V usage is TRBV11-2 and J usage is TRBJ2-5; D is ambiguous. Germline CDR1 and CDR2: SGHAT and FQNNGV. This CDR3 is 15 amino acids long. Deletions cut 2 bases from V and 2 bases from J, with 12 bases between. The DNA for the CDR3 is TGTGCCAGCAGCTTAAGTTTTCCAGAACAAGAGACCCAGTACTTC. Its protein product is CASSLSFPEQETQYF.

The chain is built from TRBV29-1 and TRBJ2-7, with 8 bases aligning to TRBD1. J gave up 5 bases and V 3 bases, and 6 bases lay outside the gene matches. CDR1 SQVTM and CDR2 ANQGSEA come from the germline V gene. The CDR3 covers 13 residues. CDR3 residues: CSVEVRGHHEQYF. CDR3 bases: TGCAGCGTTGAGGTCAGGGGGCACCACGAGCAGTACTTC.

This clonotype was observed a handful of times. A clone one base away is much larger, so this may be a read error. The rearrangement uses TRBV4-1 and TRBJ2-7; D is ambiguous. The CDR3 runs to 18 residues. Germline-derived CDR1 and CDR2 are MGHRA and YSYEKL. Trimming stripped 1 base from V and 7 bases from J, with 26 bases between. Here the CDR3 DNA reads TGCGCCAGCAGCCAAGGGGGATTAGAGGCTATGGCCTACAATGAGCAGTACTTC. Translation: CASSQGGLEAMAYNEQYF.

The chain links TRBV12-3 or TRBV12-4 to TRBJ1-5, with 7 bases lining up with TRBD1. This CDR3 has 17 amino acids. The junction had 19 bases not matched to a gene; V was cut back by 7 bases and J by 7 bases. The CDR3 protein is CASTTGSGGIFRQPQHF. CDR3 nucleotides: TGTGCCAGCACTACGGGATCAGGGGGTATATTTCGACAGCCCCAGCATTTT.

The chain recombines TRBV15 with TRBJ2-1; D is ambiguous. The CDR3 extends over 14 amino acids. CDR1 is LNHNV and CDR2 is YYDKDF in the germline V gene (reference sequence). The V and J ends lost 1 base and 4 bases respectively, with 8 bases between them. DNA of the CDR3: TGTGCCACCAGCAGAGTTCTGGGGTACAATGAGCAGTTCTTC. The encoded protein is CATSRVLGYNEQFF.

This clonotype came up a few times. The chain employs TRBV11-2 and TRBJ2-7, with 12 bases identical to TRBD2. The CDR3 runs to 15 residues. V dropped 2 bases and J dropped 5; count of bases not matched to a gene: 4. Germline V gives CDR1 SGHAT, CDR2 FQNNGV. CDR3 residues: CASSLLAGGLDEQYF. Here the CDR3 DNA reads TGTGCCAGCAGCTTACTAGCGGGAGGGCTAGACGAGCAGTACTTC.

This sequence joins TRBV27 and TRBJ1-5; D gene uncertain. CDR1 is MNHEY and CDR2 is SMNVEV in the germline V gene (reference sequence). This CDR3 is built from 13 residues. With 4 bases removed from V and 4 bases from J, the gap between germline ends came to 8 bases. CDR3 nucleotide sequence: TGTGCCAGCAGTTGGAAAAAAAATCAGCCCCAGCATTTT. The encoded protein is CASSWKKNQPQHF.

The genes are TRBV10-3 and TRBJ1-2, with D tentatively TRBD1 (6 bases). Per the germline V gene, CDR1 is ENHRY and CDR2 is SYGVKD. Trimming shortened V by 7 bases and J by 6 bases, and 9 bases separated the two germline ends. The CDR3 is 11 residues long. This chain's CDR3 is CAIMRTDGYTF. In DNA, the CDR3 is TGTGCCATCATGAGGACAGATGGCTACACCTTC.

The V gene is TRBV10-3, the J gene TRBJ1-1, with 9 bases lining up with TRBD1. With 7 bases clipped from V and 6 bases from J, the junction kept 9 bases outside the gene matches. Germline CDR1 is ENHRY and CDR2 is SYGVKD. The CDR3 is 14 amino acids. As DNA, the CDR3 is TGTGCCATCACCTCGGGACAGGGAACCCCTGAAGCTTTCTTT. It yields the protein CAITSGQGTPEAFF.

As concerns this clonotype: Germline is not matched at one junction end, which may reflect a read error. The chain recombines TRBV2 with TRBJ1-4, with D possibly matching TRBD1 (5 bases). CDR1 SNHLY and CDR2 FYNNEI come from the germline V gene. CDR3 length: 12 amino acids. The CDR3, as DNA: TGTGCTAGCAGACAGAAAAATGAAAAACTGTTTTTT. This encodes CASRQKNEKLFF.

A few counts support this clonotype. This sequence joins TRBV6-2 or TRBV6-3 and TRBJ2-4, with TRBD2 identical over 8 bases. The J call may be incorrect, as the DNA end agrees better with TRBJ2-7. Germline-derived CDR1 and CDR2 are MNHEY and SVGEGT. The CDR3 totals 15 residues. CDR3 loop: CASLTGGSGGYEQYF. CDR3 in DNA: TGTGCCAGCCTAACGGGGGGGAGCGGAGGCTACGAGCAGTACTTC.

The CDR3 bases are TGTGCCAGCCGGGCCCTAGTAGACTATGGCTACACCTTC. The encoded protein is CASRALVDYGYTF. The chain combines TRBV6-5 with TRBJ1-2, with D unresolved. CDR1 is MNHEY and CDR2 is SVGAGI in the germline V gene. Trimming left V 8 bases short and J 3 bases short, with 13 bases between. This CDR3 has 13 amino acids.

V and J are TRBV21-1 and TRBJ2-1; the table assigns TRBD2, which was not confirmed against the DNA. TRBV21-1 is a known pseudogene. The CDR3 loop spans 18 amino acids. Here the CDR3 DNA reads TGTGCCATGCAGATTGGACTAGCGGGAGGGCAAAGGGGGAATGAGCAGTTCTTC. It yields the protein CAMQIGLAGGQRGNEQFF.

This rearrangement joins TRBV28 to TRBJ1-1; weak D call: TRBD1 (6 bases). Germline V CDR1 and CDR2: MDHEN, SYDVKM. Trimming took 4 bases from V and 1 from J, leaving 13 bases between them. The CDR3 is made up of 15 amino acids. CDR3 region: CASSSPETGNTEAFF. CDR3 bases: TGTGCCAGCAGTTCACCCGAGACAGGGAACACTGAAGCTTTCTTT.

The DNA for the CDR3 is TGTGCCAGCAGCGCCAGACTAGATTACAATGAGCAGTTCTTC. Amino acids: CASSARLDYNEQFF. The chain has TRBV7-9 and TRBJ2-1, with a tentative D call TRBD2 (6 bases). Germline CDR1 and CDR2: SEHNR and FQNEAQ (reference sequence). The V end lost 5 bases, the J end lost 4 bases, and 12 bases lay between the germline ends. This CDR3 has 14 residues.